The rows below give T cell receptor beta chains drawn from one sample of a study of spatial heterogeneity in lung cancer. One entry per CDR3 protein results from TCRdb running MiXCR on the 5' RACE reads. The sample gives almost 75,000 distinct CDR3 sequences, roughly 13% of which show up once; over 5.5% is in the top ten. The material sequenced was PBMCs, taken at surgery. These receptors were collected from a male donor with early-stage non-small cell lung cancer. Each CDR3 is given with its conserved first and last residue. A D gene is named only where the DNA matches it firmly. For some rows the clone size is stated as once, few or many, or as a class when expanded; others skip it.

.	.	TRBV7-9	TRBJ1-1	TGTGCCAGCAGCTCCATCTACCGGGACAACACACTGAACACTGAAGCTTTCTTT	CASSSIYRDNTLNTEAFF
.	many	TRBV14	TRBJ2-7	TGTGCCAGCAGAAGCACGGGGTCCTCCTACGAGCAGTACTTC	CASRSTGSSYEQYF
.	few	TRBV5-5	TRBJ1-1	TGTGCCAGCAGCTTGGAGGCGGGGAGGGCTGAAGCTTTCTTT	CASSLEAGRAEAFF
TRBD1	.	TRBV12-3/TRBV12-4	TRBJ2-4	TGTGCCAGCTCCCCCCCGCCCGAGAGGGTCGGGATCGTACAGGGGGACATTCAGTACTTC	CASSPPPERVGIVQGDIQYF
.	few	TRBV5-4	TRBJ1-1	TGTGCCAGCAGCTTGGATAGGGGTGACACTGAAGCTTTCTTT	CASSLDRGDTEAFF
.	.	TRBV7-9	TRBJ1-1	TGTGCCAGCAGCCGTATGCAGGGAGGGACTGAAGCTTTCTTT	CASSRMQGGTEAFF
TRBD1	many	TRBV15	TRBJ1-5	TGTGCCACCAGCAGAGATGGGACAGCCCCCGGTCAGCCCCAGCATTTT	CATSRDGTAPGQPQHF
TRBD2	few	TRBV29-1	TRBJ2-2	TGCAGCGCCCGAGGTGGGCTAGCGGGCCCCACCGGGGAGCTGTTTTTT	CSARGGLAGPTGELFF
.	few	TRBV27	TRBJ2-7	TGTGCCAGCAGTTTATTTAAGAACGGCCCCTACGAGCAGTACTTC	CASSLFKNGPYEQYF
.	.	TRBV7-8	TRBJ1-5	TGTGCCAGCAGCTTAGTTGGTCAGCCCCAGCATTTT	CASSLVGQPQHF
.	.	TRBV7-2	TRBJ2-5	TGTGCCAGCGTAGAGACTAGTGACCGCGAGACCCAGTACTTC	CASVETSDRETQYF
TRBD2	.	TRBV5-6	TRBJ2-3	TGTGCCAGCAGCTTGACCGTAAGCGGGAGTCCCAGCACAGATACGCAGTATTTT	CASSLTVSGSPSTDTQYF